These 10 T cell receptor beta chains originate from one sample sequenced in a study of blood T cell repertoires in COVID-19. Produced via immunoSEQ multiplex PCR; TCRdb's table is partial and in-frame only. The table records about 280,000 clones, more than 80% of them present only once. Sequencing input: PBMCs or T cells enriched from blood (not recorded which). Receptor source: a woman under 40 with acute COVID-19.

This chain connects TRBV4-2 to TRBJ2-1; TRBD1 agrees at 12 bases. Per germline, CDR1 LGHNA and CDR2 YNFKEQ. The V segment lost 3 bases and the J segment 3 bases; nucleotides outside the gene matches: 6. The length of the CDR3 is 17 residues. CDR3 protein: CASSHGTGGAGYNEQFF. The CDR3 region has the DNA TGTGCCAGCAGCCATGGGACAGGGGGCGCAGGCTACAATGAGCAGTTCTTC.

The chain couples TRBV11-2 to TRBJ1-2; 7 positions match TRBD1. The CDR3 runs 15 residues. Trimming cost V 0 bases and J 3 bases; bases outside gene matches: 4. Germline V gene data show CDR1 as SGHAT and CDR2 as FQNNGV. The CDR3 DNA reads as TGTGCCAGCAGCTTAGATCCGGACAGGCACTATGGCTACACCTTC. Encoded protein: CASSLDPDRHYGYTF.

This clone was observed a few times. This sample also contains other DNA sequences that code for the same CDR3. V usage is TRBV7-2 and J usage is TRBJ2-1, with D tentatively TRBD1 (6 bases). Germline V CDR1 and CDR2: SGHTA, FQGNSA. The V end lost 3 bases, the J end lost 5 bases, and 8 bases lay between the germline ends. The length of the CDR3 is 13 residues. CDR3 sequence (DNA): TGTGCCAGCAGCTTTAACAGGGACAATGAGCAGTTCTTC. This codes for CASSFNRDNEQFF.

In DNA form, the CDR3 reads TGTGCCAGCAGCTTAGAGTCAGGTATTCCCTATTCTAACTATGGCTACACCTTC. It translates to CASSLESGIPYSNYGYTF. The gene calls are TRBV13 and TRBJ1-2; no clear D. Trimming removed 1 base from V and 0 bases from J, with 18 bases in between. The CDR3 spans 18 residues. The germline V gene has CDR1 PRHDT and CDR2 FYEKMQ (reference sequence).

The chain links TRBV28 to TRBJ2-1; 9 bases are shared with TRBD2. The CDR3 runs 13 residues. Germline assignment: CDR1 MDHEN and CDR2 SYDVKM. With V trimmed by 7 bases and J by 4 bases, 2 bases remained unmatched. The CDR3 region is CASTGLAYNEQFF. The CDR3, as DNA: TGTGCCAGCACGGGACTAGCTTACAATGAGCAGTTCTTC.

The rearrangement uses TRBV9 and TRBJ2-7, with 9 bases that match TRBD2. In germline, CDR1 is SGDLS, CDR2 YYNGEE. The junction had 7 bases not matched to a gene; V was cut back by 3 bases and J by 3 bases. CDR3 size: 15 residues. CDR3 sequence: CASSAGLATFYEQYF. CDR3 bases: TGTGCCAGCAGCGCCGGACTAGCGACCTTCTACGAGCAGTACTTC.

The V and J genes are TRBV11-2 and TRBJ2-1; D is uncertain. This CDR3 contains 13 residues. Trimming stripped 0 bases from V and 6 bases from J, with 6 bases between. Germline lookup yields CDR1 SGHAT and CDR2 FQNNGV. The CDR3 sequence: CASSLDRVNEQFF. The DNA of the CDR3 is TGTGCCAGCAGCTTAGATCGGGTCAATGAGCAGTTCTTC. Based on the CDR3 plus reference TRBV11-2 and TRBJ2-1, the full variable domain is EAGVAQSPRYKIIEKRQSVAFWCNPISGHATLYWYQQILGQGPKLLIQFQNNGVVDDSQLPKDRFSAERLKGVDSTLKIQPAKLEDSAVYLCASSLDRVNEQFFGPGTRLTVL.

The chain combines TRBV21-1 with TRBJ1-5; the D call of TRBD1 is as the table states it, not checked on the DNA. TRBV21-1 is deemed a pseudogene. The CDR3 covers 16 residues. CDR3 loop: CASSKRRQGGGQPQHF. The DNA of the CDR3 is TGTGCCAGCAGCAAACGACGACAGGGGGGCGGTCAGCCCCAGCATTTT.

This sequence joins TRBV30 and TRBJ2-7; 9 bases are a match to TRBD2. Germline lookup yields CDR1 GTSNPN and CDR2 SVGIG (reference sequence). This CDR3 has 13 amino acids. The V gene end was trimmed by 4 bases and the J gene end by 6 bases; junction bases not matched to a gene: 7. CDR3 coding DNA: TGTGCCTGGAATTTAGCGGGAGAGGTCGAGCAGTACTTC. Its protein is CAWNLAGEVEQYF. Complete variable domain (other parts from reference TRBV30 and TRBJ2-7): SQTIHQWPATLVQPVGSPLSLECTVEGTSNPNLYWYRQAAGRGLQLLFYSVGIGQISSEVPQNLSASRPQDRQFILSSKKLLLSDSGFYLCAWNLAGEVEQYFGPGTRLTVT.

The chain employs TRBV19 and TRBJ2-4, with D uncertain. V lost 4 bases to trimming and J lost 8 bases, with 3 bases between them. This CDR3 is built from 10 residues. Germline V gives CDR1 LNHDA, CDR2 SQIVND (reference sequence). The CDR3 sequence is CASSTDIQYF. The DNA for the CDR3 is TGTGCCAGTAGTACCGACATTCAGTACTTC.